This T cell receptor beta chain came from a study of cytomegalovirus exposure and HLA in healthy donors. 60 Vbeta and 13 Jbeta primers were used in PCR. Repertoires were generated with immunoSEQ multiplex PCR, while TCRdb's copy carries only in-frame clones and drops some. Of approximately 120,000 clones in the sample, under 90% were seen once. This cohort consisted of healthy bone marrow donors. As to this clone: What it recognizes is unknown.

Trimming at V came to 3 bases and at J to 2 bases, leaving 16 bases not matched to a gene. This CDR3 is built from 19 residues. CDR1 GTSNPN and CDR2 SVGIG come from the germline V gene (reference sequence). The study, taken as a whole, reports: Many donors carried some public TCRs, although rarity characterized most TCR sequences. According to a later analysis, most TCR beta chains associated with CMV appeared HLA-restricted.

The V gene is TRBV30, the J gene TRBJ1-3; 10 bases agree with TRBD1. Input material: PBMCs. The TCR sequence derives from a woman in her 30s in good health and CMV-seronegative. CDR3 protein: CAWRTTGGLHGSPGNTIYF. The CDR3 coding sequence is TGTGCCTGGAGGACGACAGGGGGCTTACATGGAAGCCCTGGAAACACCATATATTTT.